These 25 T cell receptor beta chains came from one sample sequenced in a study of CD8 T cells in ankylosing spondylitis. TCRdb recomputed calls from the 5' RACE reads with MiXCR, one row per CDR3 protein. The sample lists about 220,000 distinct CDR3 sequences, around 6.6% occurring once. Study-wide results and caveats: Ankylosing spondylitis blood appeared to be characterized by a TCR beta motif of about eight highly homologous variants.

Antigens of these TCRs are unknown. Sequencing used blood, either unsorted or a sorted T cell fraction (not recorded which). The receptors derive from a male donor with ankylosing spondylitis.

In this sample, this clonotype turned up many times. The chain carries TRBV7-6 and TRBJ2-7; D possibly corresponds to TRBD1 (6 bases). The CDR3 is 15 amino acids. Trimming shortened V by 0 bases and J by 3 bases, and 12 bases separated the two germline ends. From germline, CDR1 is SGHVS and CDR2 FNYEAQ. The CDR3 spells CASSLAQGPIYEQYF. CDR3 nucleotides: TGTGCCAGCAGCTTAGCACAGGGACCGATCTACGAGCAGTACTTC.

In its sample, this clonotype was seen many times. The chain couples TRBV9 to TRBJ1-2; D gene uncertain. The germline V and J ends were trimmed by 3 bases and 0 bases, with 9 bases remaining between them. Germline V gene data show CDR1 as SGDLS and CDR2 as YYNGEE. There are 14 residues in the CDR3. This CDR3 is CASSGSGPNYGYTF. CDR3 in DNA: TGTGCCAGCAGCGGGTCGGGCCCTAACTATGGCTACACCTTC.

This clonotype has a count of ten or more. This chain connects TRBV27 to TRBJ2-7, with D uncertain. This CDR3 is built from 11 residues. The V end was cut by 1 base, the J end by 5 bases, with 3 bases between. CDR1 MNHEY and CDR2 SMNVEV come from the germline V gene (reference sequence). DNA of the CDR3: TGTGCCAGCAGTTTATTCGACGAGCAGTACTTC. It translates to CASSLFDEQYF.

The V gene is TRBV18, the J gene TRBJ1-1; 9 positions agree with TRBD1. From germline, CDR1 is KGHSH and CDR2 LQKENI. V dropped 0 bases and J dropped 4; count of bases not matched to a gene: 6. The CDR3 spans 16 residues. The CDR3 is CASSPPMDRGGTEAFF. The CDR3 DNA reads TGTGCCAGCTCACCACCGATGGACAGGGGTGGCACTGAAGCTTTCTTT.

The chain combines TRBV7-9 with TRBJ2-7; 7 bases fit TRBD1. Looked up from germline, CDR1 is SEHNR and CDR2 is FQNEAQ (reference sequence). This CDR3 contains 16 residues. Germline trimming cut 5 bases from V and 5 bases from J; bases unmatched to any gene: 15. The CDR3 DNA sequence: TGTGCCAGCAGCCCACCAACAGGGGAGAAACGGGACGAGCAGTACTTC. Protein product: CASSPPTGEKRDEQYF.

This clonotype was detected many times. The chain has TRBV5-1 and TRBJ1-2, with D perhaps TRBD1 (5 bases). V lost 4 bases to trimming and J lost 3 bases, with 22 bases between them. CDR1 and CDR2 from the germline V gene are SGHRS and YFSETQ. This CDR3 is built from 17 residues. CDR3 protein: CASSELVGKGRDYGYTF. CDR3 bases: TGCGCCAGCAGCGAGTTGGTGGGGAAGGGACGTGACTATGGCTACACCTTC. The whole variable domain, filled in from reference TRBV5-1 and TRBJ1-2, reads KAGVTQTPRYLIKTRGQQVTLSCSPISGHRSVSWYQQTPGQGLQFLFEYFSETQRNKGNFPGRFSGRQFSNSRSEMNVSTLELGDSALYLCASSELVGKGRDYGYTFGSGTRLTVV.

The table lists this clonotype with a few counts. The junction departs from germline at one end; a sequencing error may be responsible. The V call is TRBV7-7, the J call TRBJ1-4; D remains unclear. Germline CDR1 is SSHAT and CDR2 is FNYEAQ (reference sequence). The CDR3 loop spans 16 amino acids. The CDR3 DNA is TGTGCTAGCAGCTTTACATATTTCACGAAAGATGAAAAACTGTTTTTT. Amino acid sequence: CASSFTYFTKDEKLFF.

A word on this clonotype: A read error may be the cause here, since a much bigger clone is one base away. This chain connects TRBV20-1 to TRBJ1-5; D gene uncertain. Germline V CDR1 and CDR2: DFQATT, SNEGSKA (reference sequence). The CDR3 spans 16 residues. CDR3: CSASPPGPAAGQLQHF. The CDR3 coding sequence is TGCAGTGCTAGTCCGCCTGGGCCAGCCGCGGGTCAGCTCCAGCATTTT.

This clonotype occurred a few times. The V gene is TRBV30, the J gene TRBJ2-1; 9 nucleotides match TRBD1. The CDR3 runs to 12 residues. The ends lost 8 bases at V and 8 bases at J; junction bases unmatched: 7. Germline-derived CDR1 and CDR2 are GTSNPN and SVGIG (reference sequence). CDR3 sequence reads: CAILGQGDEQFF. Here the CDR3 DNA reads TGTGCCATACTGGGACAGGGTGATGAGCAGTTCTTC.

In its sample, this clonotype was seen a few times. This chain connects TRBV20-1 to TRBJ2-7; TRBD1 agrees at 7 bases. Trimming at V came to 0 bases and at J to 2 bases, leaving 4 bases not matched to a gene. Germline values: CDR1 DFQATT, CDR2 SNEGSKA (reference sequence). The CDR3 has 14 amino acids. The CDR3 DNA is TGCAGTGCTAGAGATCACGGACAGGCCTACGAGCAGTACTTC. It encodes CSARDHGQAYEQYF.

This clonotype showed up just a few times. This chain uses TRBV20-1 with TRBJ2-7; TRBD1 agrees at 12 bases. Per germline, CDR1 DFQATT and CDR2 SNEGSKA (reference sequence). Unmatched junction bases numbered 10, after V lost 4 bases and J lost 6 bases. This CDR3 has 15 amino acids. CDR3 coding DNA: TGCAGTGCTACCCGGGACAGGGGGCTGTTGGGCGAGCAGTACTTC. Its protein product is CSATRDRGLLGEQYF.

This chain uses TRBV16 with TRBJ1-1; perhaps TRBD1 as D (6 bases). Between the trimmed V and J ends, which lost 3 bases and 6 bases, there was a span of 14 bases. CDR3 length: 14 amino acids. In germline, CDR1 is KGHSY, CDR2 FQNENV. CDR3 sequence: CASSHVTGTPEAFF. The DNA of the CDR3 is TGTGCCAGCAGCCACGTTACAGGGACCCCTGAAGCTTTCTTT.

The rearrangement links TRBV14 to TRBJ2-5; D gene unclear. Germline assignment: CDR1 SGHDN and CDR2 FVKESK. The CDR3 loop spans 13 amino acids. The V end was cut by 0 bases, the J end by 5 bases, with 7 bases between. The CDR3 reads CASSQDRSETQYF. The CDR3 bases are TGTGCCAGCAGCCAAGATAGGAGCGAGACCCAGTACTTC.

This clonotype was picked up a small number of times. The gene calls are TRBV7-2 and TRBJ2-3; D might be TRBD1 (6 bases). CDR1 is SGHTA, CDR2 FQGNSA, per germline. V gave up 5 bases and J gave up 0 bases, with 12 bases separating them. The CDR3 is 15 residues long. The chain's CDR3 is CASSRRQASTDTQYF. CDR3 bases: TGTGCCAGCAGCCGAAGACAGGCGAGCACAGATACGCAGTATTTT. Together with reference TRBV7-2 and TRBJ2-3, the CDR3 gives the full variable domain: GAGVSQSPSNKVTEKGKDVELRCDPISGHTALYWYRQSLGQGLEFLIYFQGNSAPDKSGLPSDRFSAERTGGSVSTLTIQRTQQEDSAVYLCASSRRQASTDTQYFGPGTRLTVL.

This clonotype came up many times. V usage is TRBV9 and J usage is TRBJ1-3; no clear D. Trimming stripped 0 bases from V and 3 bases from J, with 4 bases between. Looked up from germline, CDR1 is SGDLS and CDR2 is YYNGEE. The CDR3 sequence is 13 residues long. In nucleotides, the CDR3 is TGTGCCAGCAGCGTAGGTGGTGGAAACACCATATATTTT. Its protein is CASSVGGGNTIYF. Drawing the rest from reference TRBV9 and TRBJ1-3, the complete variable domain is DSGVTQTPKHLITATGQRVTLRCSPRSGDLSVYWYQQSLDQGLQFLIQYYNGEERAKGNILERFSAQQFPDLHSELNLSSLELGDSALYFCASSVGGGNTIYFGEGSWLTVV.

This clonotype was seen at least ten times. The chain joins TRBV12-3 or TRBV12-4 to TRBJ2-7; 10 bases fit TRBD2. The CDR3 loop spans 15 amino acids. Unmatched junction bases numbered 10, after V lost 6 bases and J lost 5 bases. The CDR3 sequence is CASSPLAGEFDEQYF. CDR3 in DNA: TGTGCCAGCAGCCCTCTAGCGGGAGAGTTCGACGAGCAGTACTTC.

Ten or more counts support this clonotype. CDR3 sequence reads: CSVPGQGERHYGYTF. As DNA, the CDR3 is TGCAGCGTTCCGGGACAGGGGGAGAGGCACTATGGCTACACCTTC. The chain couples TRBV29-1 to TRBJ1-2; 11 bases fit TRBD1. This CDR3 comprises 15 residues. Germline V gives CDR1 SQVTM, CDR2 ANQGSEA. Germline trimming cut 5 bases from V and 3 bases from J; bases unmatched to any gene: 8.

This clonotype showed up many times. This rearrangement joins TRBV27 to TRBJ1-5; D unclear. Looked up from germline, CDR1 is MNHEY and CDR2 is SMNVEV (reference sequence). Trimming stripped 8 bases from V and 0 bases from J, with 8 bases between. The CDR3 extends over 13 amino acids. The CDR3 loop is CASGHYSNQPQHF. The CDR3 DNA follows: TGTGCCAGCGGTCATTATAGCAATCAGCCCCAGCATTTT.

This clonotype was seen once. This chain joins TRBV29-1 and TRBJ1-4; 9 nucleotides line up with TRBD1. The CDR3 extends over 14 amino acids. Germline V CDR1 and CDR2: SQVTM, ANQGSEA. V shed 5 bases and J 4 bases; nucleotides not matched to a gene: 5. The CDR3 region has the DNA TGCAGCGTTCAACAGGGGGCAGTTAATGAAAAACTGTTTTTT. Translating it yields CSVQQGAVNEKLFF.

This clonotype was observed at least ten times. The chain couples TRBV28 to TRBJ2-1; D perhaps matches TRBD1 (6 bases). This CDR3 contains 15 residues. V was trimmed by 7 bases and J by 4 bases, leaving 17 bases between them. The germline CDR1 and CDR2 sequences are MDHEN and SYDVKM. The CDR3 loop reads CASTPATGVYNEQFF. Here the CDR3 DNA reads TGTGCCAGCACACCGGCGACAGGAGTATACAATGAGCAGTTCTTC.

Only a few counts were recorded for this clonotype. The rearrangement uses TRBV28 and TRBJ2-7, with D unclear. CDR3 length: 14 amino acids. Trimming stripped 6 bases from V and 3 bases from J, with 15 bases between. Germline V gene data show CDR1 as MDHEN and CDR2 as SYDVKM. CDR3 sequence: CASSPVGPDYEQYF. The CDR3 coding sequence is TGTGCCAGCAGCCCGGTTGGGCCAGACTACGAGCAGTACTTC.

This clonotype was detected many times. The chain is built from TRBV6-1 and TRBJ2-2; D remains ambiguous. Germline lookup yields CDR1 MNHNS and CDR2 SASEGT. The CDR3 runs 14 residues. Deletions cut 10 bases from V and 1 base from J, with 13 bases between. CDR3 nucleotide sequence: TGTGCCACGGGTTATGGAGAGAACACCGGGGAGCTGTTTTTT. This codes for CATGYGENTGELFF.

Points on this clonotype: This is likely a read error, given that the CDR3 carries no conserved phenylalanine or tryptophan at its end. This chain connects TRBV4-2 to TRBJ2-5; possible D gene TRBD2, 6 bases. The CDR3 is 12 amino acids. CDR1 is LGHNA and CDR2 is YNFKEQ in the germline V gene. Deletions cut 8 bases from V and 9 bases from J, with 16 bases between. The CDR3 nucleotides read TGTGCCAGCGCCCGGGACCGGGGGTCCCAGTACCTC. Its protein product is CASARDRGSQYL.

Many counts were recorded for this clonotype. The CDR3 region has the DNA TGCAGTGCTAGACCCGATCTAGCCTCCTACAATGAGCAGTTCTTC. Translation gives CSARPDLASYNEQFF. The V and J genes are TRBV20-1 and TRBJ2-1; TRBD2 is a possible D gene (5 bases). Trimming took 2 bases from V and 0 from J, leaving 11 bases between them. This CDR3 contains 15 residues. Germline V gene data show CDR1 as DFQATT and CDR2 as SNEGSKA (reference sequence).

This clonotype was detected ten times or more. V is TRBV2 and J is TRBJ2-1, with TRBD2 matching over 10 bases. Trimming took 1 base from V and 4 from J; bases not matched to a gene: 1. CDR1 is SNHLY, CDR2 FYNNEI, per germline. The CDR3 extends over 15 amino acids. DNA of the CDR3: TGTGCCAGCAGTGAAGGGACTAGCGGTTACAATGAGCAGTTCTTC. Its protein is CASSEGTSGYNEQFF. The whole variable domain, remainder taken from reference TRBV2 and TRBJ2-1, is EPEVTQTPSHQVTQMGQEVILRCVPISNHLYFYWYRQILGQKVEFLVSFYNNEISEKSEIFDDQFSVERPDGSNFTLKIRSTKLEDSAMYFCASSEGTSGYNEQFFGPGTRLTVL.